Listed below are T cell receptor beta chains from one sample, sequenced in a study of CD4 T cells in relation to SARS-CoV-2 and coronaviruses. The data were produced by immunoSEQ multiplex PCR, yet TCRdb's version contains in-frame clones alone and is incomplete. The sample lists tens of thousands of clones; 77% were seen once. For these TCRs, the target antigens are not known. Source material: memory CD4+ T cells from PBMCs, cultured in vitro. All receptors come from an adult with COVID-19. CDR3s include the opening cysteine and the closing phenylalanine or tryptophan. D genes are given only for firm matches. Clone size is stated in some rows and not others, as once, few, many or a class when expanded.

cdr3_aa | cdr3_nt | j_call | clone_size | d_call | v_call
CASSLGTSGMTDTQYF | TGTGCCAGCAGCTTAGGGACTAGCGGGATGACAGATACGCAGTATTTT | TRBJ2-3 | NA | TRBD2 | TRBV7-3
CASSLELVLYNEQFF | TGTGCCAGCTCACTAGAGTTGGTCCTGTACAATGAGCAGTTCTTC | TRBJ2-1 | NA | NA | TRBV2
CASSESLGYNEQFF | TGTGCCAGCAGTGAAAGCCTGGGATACAATGAGCAGTTCTTC | TRBJ2-1 | few | NA | TRBV2
CASSTAGRPTIEQYF | TGTGCCAGTAGTACCGCCGGGAGGCCCACTATCGAGCAGTACTTC | TRBJ2-7 | NA | TRBD2 | TRBV19
CASSFRNTEAFF | TGTGCCAGCAGTTTCCGAAACACTGAAGCTTTCTTT | TRBJ1-1 | NA | NA | TRBV28
CASSIRTGINQPQHF | TGTGCCAGTAGTATTAGGACAGGGATTAATCAGCCCCAGCATTTT | TRBJ1-5 | NA | TRBD1 | TRBV19
CASSIGRPPLHF | TGCGCCAGCAGCATAGGGAGACCACCCCTCCACTTT | TRBJ1-6 | NA | NA | TRBV5-1
CASSDEKNTEAFF | TGTGCCAGCAGCGACGAGAAGAACACTGAAGCTTTCTTT | TRBJ1-1 | NA | NA | TRBV2
CASSEANYNSPLHF | TGTGCCAGCAGTGAGGCGAACTATAATTCACCCCTCCACTTT | TRBJ1-6 | NA | NA | TRBV25-1
CASSLPKHPGLTIYEQYF | TGTGCCAGCAGCTTACCAAAGCACCCGGGACTGACAATCTACGAGCAGTACTTC | TRBJ2-7 | NA | NA | TRBV11-2
CASRSSGQGQETQYF | TGTGCCAGCAGATCAAGTGGACAGGGGCAAGAGACCCAGTACTTC | TRBJ2-5 | few | TRBD1 | TRBV28
CASSQDWGRATQYF | TGTGCCAGCAGCCAAGATTGGGGGAGGGCCACGCAGTATTTT | TRBJ2-3 | NA | TRBD2 | TRBV14
CASSHPAPSAREKLFF | TGTGCCAGCAGCCATCCCGCCCCCAGTGCACGGGAAAAACTGTTTTTT | TRBJ1-4 | NA | NA | TRBV4-2
CASSYGREATDTQYF | TGTGCCAGCAGTTACGGGAGGGAGGCCACAGATACGCAGTATTTT | TRBJ2-3 | NA | TRBD2 | TRBV6-6
CAIREVQAVNYGYTF | TGTGCCATCAGGGAGGTACAGGCCGTAAACTATGGCTACACCTTC | TRBJ1-2 | NA | NA | TRBV10-3
CASSPLTSGRGETQYF | TGCGCCAGCAGCCCTCTGACTAGCGGGAGAGGGGAGACCCAGTACTTC | TRBJ2-5 | NA | TRBD2 | TRBV5-1
CASTPTGDRAKNIQYF | TGTGCCAGCACCCCTACGGGGGACCGGGCCAAAAACATTCAGTACTTC | TRBJ2-4 | NA | NA | TRBV7-9
CASSMGFAAGVLDTEAFF | TGTGCCAGTAGTATGGGGTTCGCGGCAGGAGTTTTGGATACTGAAGCTTTCTTT | TRBJ1-1 | NA | NA | TRBV19
CSASRREVGETQYF | TGCAGTGCTAGTCGGCGGGAGGTTGGAGAGACCCAGTACTTC | TRBJ2-5 | NA | TRBD2 | TRBV20-1
CASTWGGVPYNEQFF | TGTGCCAGCACCTGGGGGGGAGTGCCCTACAATGAGCAGTTCTTC | TRBJ2-1 | NA | TRBD2 | TRBV28
CTSSQEVRDHTDTQYF | TGCACCAGCAGCCAAGAAGTAAGGGACCACACAGATACGCAGTATTTT | TRBJ2-3 | NA | NA | TRBV1
CASTPLLNTEAFF | TGTGCCAGTACTCCCCTATTAAACACTGAAGCTTTCTTT | TRBJ1-1 | NA | NA | TRBV9
CASSIVWDTNQPQHF | TGTGCCAGTAGTATAGTTTGGGACACCAATCAGCCCCAGCATTTT | TRBJ1-5 | NA | NA | TRBV19
CASSLTSTSSYNEQFF | TGTGCCAGCAGCCTTACTAGCACTAGCTCCTACAATGAGCAGTTCTTC | TRBJ2-1 | NA | NA | TRBV28
CASSPERAYEQYF | TGTGCCAGCTCACCGGAAAGGGCCTACGAGCAGTACTTC | TRBJ2-7 | NA | NA | TRBV18
CATSDLGQPYGYTF | TGTGCCACCAGTGATTTGGGGCAGCCCTATGGCTACACCTTC | TRBJ1-2 | few | NA | TRBV24-1
CASSEIGGGYGYTF | TGTGCCAGCAGTGAAATCGGCGGGGGCTATGGCTACACCTTC | TRBJ1-2 | few | NA | TRBV6-1
CASRDYGRQETQYF | TGTGCCAGCCGGGACTACGGGCGTCAAGAGACCCAGTACTTC | TRBJ2-5 | NA | TRBD2 | TRBV2
CASRGLGQTTDTQYF | TGTGCCAGCAGGGGTTTGGGACAGACCACAGATACGCAGTATTTT | TRBJ2-3 | NA | TRBD1 | TRBV7-3
CASSSNWESNQPQHF | TGTGCCAGCAGTTCTAATTGGGAGAGCAATCAGCCCCAGCATTTT | TRBJ1-5 | NA | NA | TRBV28
CASSWASDRYEQYF | TGCGCCAGCAGCTGGGCTAGCGACAGATACGAGCAGTACTTC | TRBJ2-7 | NA | NA | TRBV5-1
CATSRTAYQETQYF | TGTGCCACCAGCCGGACAGCCTACCAAGAGACCCAGTACTTC | TRBJ2-5 | NA | NA | TRBV15
CASSLEAGAGGELFF | TGCGCCAGCAGCTTGGAAGCGGGAGCGGGCGGGGAGCTGTTTTTT | TRBJ2-2 | NA | TRBD2 | TRBV5-1
CASSLGWRGLRDTEAFF | TGTGCCAGCAGCTTAGGGTGGAGGGGGTTGAGGGACACTGAAGCTTTCTTT | TRBJ1-1 | NA | NA | TRBV11-2
CASTLDTTLPLHEQYF | TGCGCCAGCACGTTAGACACCACATTACCCCTACACGAGCAGTACTTC | TRBJ2-7 | NA | NA | TRBV5-1
CASIPGQYQETQYF | TGCGCCAGCATCCCGGGACAGTACCAAGAGACCCAGTACTTC | TRBJ2-5 | NA | TRBD1 | TRBV4-1
CASSLIVTTNTGELFF | TGTGCCAGCAGCTTAATCGTGACAACGAACACCGGGGAGCTGTTTTTT | TRBJ2-2 | medium-sized | NA | TRBV5-8
CASRAGGNNSPLHF | TGTGCCAGCAGAGCTGGGGGTAATAATTCACCCCTCCACTTT | TRBJ1-6 | NA | NA | TRBV28
CATSRDLGESYNSPLHF | TGTGCCACCAGCAGAGATTTGGGGGAATCCTATAATTCACCCCTCCACTTT | TRBJ1-6 | NA | NA | TRBV15
CASSDSTGGYNEQFF | TGTGCCAGCAGTGACTCGACAGGGGGCTACAATGAGCAGTTCTTC | TRBJ2-1 | few | TRBD1 | TRBV6-4
CASTGDSLGWNTEAFF | TGTGCCAGCACGGGGGACAGCCTCGGGTGGAACACTGAAGCTTTCTTT | TRBJ1-1 | once | TRBD1 | TRBV28
CASRDRDRGLHEQYF | TGTGCCAGCAGAGACCGGGACAGGGGTCTTCACGAGCAGTACTTC | TRBJ2-7 | NA | TRBD1 | TRBV28
CASRASRGVNTEAFF | TGCGCCAGCAGAGCTAGTAGGGGGGTGAACACTGAAGCTTTCTTT | TRBJ1-1 | few | NA | TRBV10-2
CASRDKPETQYF | TGCGCCAGCCGGGACAAACCAGAGACCCAGTACTTC | TRBJ2-5 | NA | NA | TRBV5-1
CAWSVQGNTEAFF | TGTGCCTGGAGTGTACAGGGTAACACTGAAGCTTTCTTT | TRBJ1-1 | few | NA | TRBV30
CASSKQGTVANEKLFF | TGCGCCAGCAGCAAACAGGGGACCGTGGCTAATGAAAAACTGTTTTTT | TRBJ1-4 | NA | TRBD1 | TRBV5-1
CASSFFGGNYEQYF | TGTGCCAGCAGTTTTTTCGGAGGAAACTACGAGCAGTACTTC | TRBJ2-7 | NA | NA | TRBV28
CASSEADLPPNQPQHF | TGTGCCAGCAGTGAAGCGGACCTTCCGCCCAATCAGCCCCAGCATTTT | TRBJ1-5 | NA | NA | TRBV6-1
CASSTTGGNTGELFF | TGTGCCAGCAGTACTACGGGAGGGAACACCGGGGAGCTGTTTTTT | TRBJ2-2 | NA | TRBD2 | TRBV28